Each of the 27 T cell receptor beta chains below was sequenced from the same sample in a study of PD-1 blockade in classical Hodgkin lymphoma. Measured with immunoSEQ multiplex PCR; TCRdb has only the in-frame clones, and not every one. The repertoire holds some 70,000 clones, with roughly 93% as singletons. The time point is: newly diagnosed, previously untreated cHL patient sample. The specimen was peripheral blood mononuclear cells (PBMCs). Receptors were obtained from a human donor with classical Hodgkin lymphoma.

For the CDR3, the DNA is TGTGCCAGCAGTCCTACGGAGGTAACAGATACGCAGTATTTT. Translation gives CASSPTEVTDTQYF. V gene TRBV28 combines with J gene TRBJ2-3, with D perhaps matching TRBD2 (5 bases). Germline CDR1 is MDHEN and CDR2 is SYDVKM. Trimming cost V 5 bases and J 3 bases, with 12 bases left between them. There are 14 residues in the CDR3.

The genes are TRBV7-2 and TRBJ1-5; D call uncertain. Germline V gene data show CDR1 as SGHTA and CDR2 as FQGNSA. This CDR3 contains 13 residues. V lost 2 bases and J 5 bases, leaving 7 bases between the germline ends. The CDR3 DNA is TGTGCCAGCAGCTTAACGACTGATCAGCCCCAGCATTTT. Protein product: CASSLTTDQPQHF. The full variable domain, with the rest looked up from reference TRBV7-2 and TRBJ1-5, is GAGVSQSPSNKVTEKGKDVELRCDPISGHTALYWYRQSLGQGLEFLIYFQGNSAPDKSGLPSDRFSAERTGGSVSTLTIQRTQQEDSAVYLCASSLTTDQPQHFGDGTRLSIL.

This clone was detected once. CDR3 sequence (DNA): TGTGCCAGCAGCTCCCGACTAGCGGGAGCTCCGAACACCGGGGAGCTGTTTTTT. This gives the protein CASSSRLAGAPNTGELFF. This chain links TRBV9 with TRBJ2-2, with 12 bases lining up with TRBD2. Trimming at V came to 4 bases and at J to 0 bases, leaving 7 bases not matched to a gene. Germline CDR1 and CDR2: SGDLS and YYNGEE. CDR3 length: 18 amino acids.

The genes are TRBV18 and TRBJ2-7; D unclear. There are 12 residues in the CDR3. CDR1 and CDR2 from the germline V gene are KGHSH and LQKENI. V dropped 6 bases and J dropped 2 bases, with 8 bases sitting between them. Written as DNA, the CDR3 is TGTGCCAGCTCGCCTCAGGCCTACGAGCAGTACTTC. This translates into CASSPQAYEQYF.

The V gene is TRBV6-5, the J gene TRBJ1-1; D gene ambiguous. The CDR3 extends over 15 amino acids. The V end lost 5 bases, the J end lost 1 base, and 14 bases lay between the germline ends. Per germline, CDR1 MNHEY and CDR2 SVGAGI. The CDR3 region has the DNA TGTGCCAGCAGTCTCGCGGGCGGGTCGAACACTGAAGCTTTCTTT. Translating it yields CASSLAGGSNTEAFF.

The V and J genes are TRBV5-1 and TRBJ2-7; no clear D. V lost 2 bases to trimming and J lost 6 bases, with 18 bases between them. Germline V gene sequence: CDR1 SGHRS, CDR2 YFSETQ. CDR3 length equals 15 residues. The CDR3: CASSFESGLGGEQYF. CDR3 nucleotide sequence: TGCGCCAGCAGCTTCGAGTCCGGGTTAGGTGGCGAGCAGTACTTC.

Only one count was recorded for this clone. This rearrangement joins TRBV15 to TRBJ2-3; no clear D gene. There are 13 residues in the CDR3. Germline CDR1 reads LNHNV; CDR2 reads YYDKDF (reference sequence). V shed 6 bases and J shed 4 bases, with 11 bases lying between them. CDR3: CATRVSPADTQYF. The CDR3 DNA is TGTGCCACCAGGGTTAGCCCCGCAGATACGCAGTATTTT.

The genes are TRBV2 and TRBJ1-3; 8 nucleotides match TRBD1. The CDR3 is 15 residues long. Germline V gives CDR1 SNHLY, CDR2 FYNNEI. V shed 4 bases and J 0 bases; nucleotides not matched to a gene: 2. The CDR3 is CASSGDRGSGNTIYF. In DNA form, the CDR3 reads TGTGCCAGCAGTGGCGACAGGGGCTCTGGAAACACCATATATTTT. The complete variable domain, with remaining parts taken from reference TRBV2 and TRBJ1-3, reads EPEVTQTPSHQVTQMGQEVILRCVPISNHLYFYWYRQILGQKVEFLVSFYNNEISEKSEIFDDQFSVERPDGSNFTLKIRSTKLEDSAMYFCASSGDRGSGNTIYFGEGSWLTVV.

The chain joins TRBV7-9 to TRBJ2-5; 8 bases map to TRBD2. Germline V lookup: CDR1 SEHNR, CDR2 FQNEAQ (reference sequence). The ends lost 5 bases at V and 1 base at J; junction bases unmatched: 9. This CDR3 has 16 residues. CDR3 sequence reads: CASSRGERGSQETQYF. As DNA, the CDR3 is TGTGCCAGCAGCCGCGGGGAGCGGGGGTCCCAAGAGACCCAGTACTTC.

The CDR3 DNA is TGTGCCAGCAGCCAATTAATTCGGCAGCCTACCAATGAGCAGTACTTC. Its protein is CASSQLIRQPTNEQYF. This chain joins TRBV7-8 and TRBJ2-7; D uncertain. Germline values: CDR1 SGHVS, CDR2 FQNEAQ. Trimming stripped 5 bases from V and 7 bases from J, with 24 bases between. This CDR3 is 16 amino acids long.

The genes are TRBV4-3 and TRBJ2-5; D is possibly TRBD2 (6 bases). Per germline, CDR1 LGHNA and CDR2 YSLEER. V was shortened by 4 bases and J by 5 bases, with 11 bases between the two germline ends. The CDR3 is made up of 13 amino acids. The CDR3 DNA reads TGCGCCAGCAGCCGAGACCGGGGGGAGACCCAGTACTTC. Its protein product is CASSRDRGETQYF.

V gene TRBV10-2 combines with J gene TRBJ2-1; 7 bases are shared with TRBD2. V lost 2 bases, J lost 0 bases, and 7 bases stayed unmatched. This CDR3 contains 17 residues. The V gene's germline CDR1 is WSHSY and CDR2 SAAADI. In nucleotides, the CDR3 is TGCGCCAGCAGTGAGCATGGCGGGAGTCCCTCCTACAATGAGCAGTTCTTC. Its translation is CASSEHGGSPSYNEQFF.

The rearrangement links TRBV7-2 to TRBJ2-5; 9 nucleotides line up with TRBD2. The V gene end was trimmed by 5 bases and the J gene end by 0 bases; junction bases not matched to a gene: 4. Germline CDR1 and CDR2: SGHTA and FQGNSA. The CDR3 spans 15 residues. For the CDR3, the DNA is TGTGCCAGCAGCGCGACTAGCGGCTACCAAGAGACCCAGTACTTC. Translated, it gives CASSATSGYQETQYF.

The rearrangement uses TRBV5-1 and TRBJ2-1; TRBD2 matches 9 bases. This CDR3 contains 16 residues. Germline V gives CDR1 SGHRS, CDR2 YFSETQ. The junction had 6 bases not matched to a gene; V was cut back by 3 bases and J by 2 bases. This CDR3 reads CASSSLAGIPYNEQFF. The CDR3 DNA reads TGCGCCAGCAGCTCCCTAGCGGGGATCCCCTACAATGAGCAGTTCTTC.

The J gene is TRBJ2-1, the V gene TRBV5-1, with a tentative D call TRBD2 (6 bases). This CDR3 region has 14 residues. The germline V and J ends were trimmed by 3 bases and 3 bases, with 10 bases remaining between them. Per the germline V gene, CDR1 is SGHRS and CDR2 is YFSETQ. The CDR3 bases are TGCGCCAGCAGCTCGGAGGGCCGCTACAATGAGCAGTTCTTC. Residues: CASSSEGRYNEQFF.

The CDR3 loop reads CASSYSGLQNEQFF. CDR3 sequence (DNA): TGTGCCAGCAGTTACTCCGGACTTCAAAATGAGCAGTTCTTC. This chain connects TRBV6-5 to TRBJ2-1, with a possible D match to TRBD2 (5 bases). The CDR3 has 14 amino acids. Trimming shortened V by 0 bases and J by 7 bases, and 10 bases separated the two germline ends. Germline CDR1 MNHEY, CDR2 SVGAGI.

V and J are TRBV18 and TRBJ1-3; D possibly corresponds to TRBD1 (6 bases). The CDR3 has 17 residues. Looked up from germline, CDR1 is KGHSH and CDR2 is LQKENI. V lost 3 bases and J lost 3, with 18 bases in between. In DNA form, the CDR3 reads TGTGCCAGCTCACCCCCTGGGCAGGGGCCTTTTGGAAACACCATATATTTT. It specifies CASSPPGQGPFGNTIYF. The full variable domain, rest sourced from reference TRBV18 and TRBJ1-3, is NAGVMQNPRHLVRRRGQEARLRCSPMKGHSHVYWYRQLPEEGLKFMVYLQKENIIDESGMPKERFSAEFPKEGPSILRIQQVVRGDSAAYFCASSPPGQGPFGNTIYFGEGSWLTVV.

The chain employs TRBV28 and TRBJ1-4; D might be TRBD1 (5 bases). V lost 4 bases and J 10 bases, leaving 22 bases between the germline ends. CDR1 and CDR2 from the germline V gene are MDHEN and SYDVKM. The CDR3 consists of 16 residues. CDR3 coding DNA: TGTGCCAGCAGTTCTGATGTTGGCAGGGCGGTTACAAAACTGTTTTTT. Residues: CASSSDVGRAVTKLFF.

V and J are TRBV6-5 and TRBJ1-2; D is possibly TRBD1 (5 bases). With 6 bases removed from V and 4 bases from J, the gap between germline ends came to 15 bases. The CDR3 is 14 amino acids. CDR1 and CDR2 (germline): MNHEY, SVGAGI. CDR3 bases: TGTGCCAGCAGACGGGACCCTACCTTCTATGGCTACACCTTC. This gives the protein CASRRDPTFYGYTF.

This chain uses TRBV4-3 with TRBJ2-7, with D tentatively TRBD1 (6 bases). The CDR3 runs 14 residues. Per germline, CDR1 LGHNA and CDR2 YSLEER. This chain's CDR3 is CASTPRWGPAGVLV. The CDR3 nucleotides read TGCGCCAGCACACCCAGGTGGGGTCCCGCAGGGGTGTTGGTC.

The chain combines TRBV6-5 with TRBJ2-7; TRBD1 aligns across 9 bases. This CDR3 is 14 amino acids long. CDR1 MNHEY and CDR2 SVGAGI come from the germline V gene. V lost 6 bases to trimming and J lost 4 bases; unmatched junction nucleotides: 7. This chain's CDR3 is CASRPGQGWYEQYF. In nucleotides, the CDR3 is TGTGCCAGCAGACCGGGACAGGGCTGGTACGAGCAGTACTTC.

This sequence joins TRBV6-6 and TRBJ1-2; TRBD1 is a possible D gene (5 bases). V was pared by 1 base and J by 8 bases, with 20 bases between. The CDR3 runs 16 residues. Germline V lookup: CDR1 MNHNY, CDR2 SVGAGI (reference sequence). Here the CDR3 DNA reads TGTGCCAGCAGTTACTATTATACAGCACAGGATGGAGGCTACACCTTC. This translates into CASSYYYTAQDGGYTF.

The rearrangement joins TRBV29-1 to TRBJ1-1; D call uncertain. The V gene lost 7 bases and the J gene lost 5 bases, with 11 bases spanning the gap. Germline assignment: CDR1 SQVTM and CDR2 ANQGSEA. This CDR3 region has 11 residues. The CDR3 loop reads CSAARETEAFF. As DNA, the CDR3 is TGCAGCGCGGCTCGAGAAACTGAAGCTTTCTTT.

This clone was counted a single time. The chain links TRBV6-6 to TRBJ1-2, with a possible D match to TRBD1 (5 bases). Germline CDR1 is MNHNY and CDR2 is SVGAGI (reference sequence). The V and J ends lost 8 bases and 1 base respectively, with 14 bases between them. The CDR3 is 14 amino acids. CDR3 region: CASALGGINYGYTF. The DNA for the CDR3 is TGTGCCAGCGCGCTGGGGGGGATTAACTATGGCTACACCTTC.

The chain is built from TRBV9 and TRBJ2-5; tentatively, D is TRBD1 or TRBD2 (5 bases each). The CDR3 extends over 14 amino acids. The V gene's germline CDR1 is SGDLS and CDR2 YYNGEE. V lost 0 bases and J lost 5, with 11 bases in between. The CDR3, as DNA: TGTGCCAGCAGCGTAGACCAGGGCGGGGAGACCCAGTACTTC. Protein: CASSVDQGGETQYF. Looking up the rest from reference TRBV9 and TRBJ2-5 gives the full variable domain: DSGVTQTPKHLITATGQRVTLRCSPRSGDLSVYWYQQSLDQGLQFLIQYYNGEERAKGNILERFSAQQFPDLHSELNLSSLELGDSALYFCASSVDQGGETQYFGPGTRLLVL.

The rearrangement joins TRBV19 to TRBJ1-1; TRBD1 matches at 8 bases. J gave up 3 bases and V 3 bases, and 6 bases lay outside the gene matches. In germline, CDR1 is LNHDA, CDR2 SQIVND (reference sequence). The CDR3 is made up of 15 amino acids. The chain's CDR3 is CASSITGGRDTEAFF. In DNA, the CDR3 is TGTGCCAGTAGTATCACAGGGGGAAGAGACACTGAAGCTTTCTTT.

The V call is TRBV7-6, the J call TRBJ1-5; D is perhaps TRBD1 (5 bases). The ends were cut back, 5 bases at V and 0 bases at J, with 17 bases in the middle. The CDR3 has 17 residues. Germline V gene lookup returns CDR1 SGHVS and CDR2 FNYEAQ. The CDR3 is CASSPIWTPYSNQPQHF. The CDR3 DNA reads TGTGCCAGCAGCCCCATTTGGACACCTTATAGCAATCAGCCCCAGCATTTT.